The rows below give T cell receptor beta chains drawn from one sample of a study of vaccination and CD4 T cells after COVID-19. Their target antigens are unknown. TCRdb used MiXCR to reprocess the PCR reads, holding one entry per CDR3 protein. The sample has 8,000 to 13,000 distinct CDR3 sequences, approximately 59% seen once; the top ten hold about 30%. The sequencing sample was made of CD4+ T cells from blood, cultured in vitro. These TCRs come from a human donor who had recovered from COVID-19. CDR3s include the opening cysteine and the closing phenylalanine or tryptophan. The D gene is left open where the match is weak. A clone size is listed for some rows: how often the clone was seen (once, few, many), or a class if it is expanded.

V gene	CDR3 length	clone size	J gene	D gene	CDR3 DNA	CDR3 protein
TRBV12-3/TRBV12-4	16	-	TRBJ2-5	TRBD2	TGTGCCAGCAGTTTCAGAACGGGAGGGACACTGGGGACCCAGTACTTC	CASSFRTGGTLGTQYF
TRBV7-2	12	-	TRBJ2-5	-	TGTGCCAGCAGTCAGAACGGGGAGACCCAGTACTTC	CASSQNGETQYF
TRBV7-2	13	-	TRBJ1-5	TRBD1	TGTGCCAGCAACCAGGGGGCACACCAGCCCCAGCATTTT	CASNQGAHQPQHF
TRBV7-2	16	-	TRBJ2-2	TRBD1	TGTGCCAGCAGCCACGGGACAGGAAAGAACACCGGGGAGCTGTTTTTT	CASSHGTGKNTGELFF
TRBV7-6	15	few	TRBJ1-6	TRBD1	TGTGCCAGCAGCTTAGAGGGGACAGTTAATTCACCCCTCCACTTT	CASSLEGTVNSPLHF
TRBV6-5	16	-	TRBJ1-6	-	TGTGCCAGCAGTTACTCTCACCGCTCCTATAATTCACCCCTCCACTTT	CASSYSHRSYNSPLHF
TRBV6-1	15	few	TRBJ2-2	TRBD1	TGTGCCAGCAAGCGACAGGGCAAGATGGGCGGGGAGCTGTTTTTT	CASKRQGKMGGELFF
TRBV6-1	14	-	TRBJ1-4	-	TGTGCCAGCAGCAGAGGAACAACTAATGAAAAACTGTTTTTT	CASSRGTTNEKLFF
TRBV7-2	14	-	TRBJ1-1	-	TGTGCCAGCAGCCCGGCCGCCCGACAACCTGAAGCTTTCTTT	CASSPAARQPEAFF
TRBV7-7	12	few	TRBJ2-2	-	TGTGCTAGCAGCCGGGGGACCGGGGAGCTGTTTTTT	CASSRGTGELFF
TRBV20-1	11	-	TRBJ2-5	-	TGCAGTGGAGGAATCCAAGAGACCCAGTACTTC	CSGGIQETQYF
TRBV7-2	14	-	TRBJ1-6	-	TGTGCCAGCAGCTTATTGGTGGGAAGGTCACCCCTCCACTTT	CASSLLVGRSPLHF
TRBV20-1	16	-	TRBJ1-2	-	TGCAGTGCTGTGAGGCCAGGCACTTCGACTAACTATGGCTACACCTTC	CSAVRPGTSTNYGYTF
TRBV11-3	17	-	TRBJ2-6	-	TGTGCCAGCAGCTTAGTCTTCGGAGGCTCTGGGGCCAACGTCCTGACTTTC	CASSLVFGGSGANVLTF
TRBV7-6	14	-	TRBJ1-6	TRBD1	TGTGCCAGCAGCTCGGGACAGGGAATGGCACCCCTCCACTTT	CASSSGQGMAPLHF
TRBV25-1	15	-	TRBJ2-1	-	TGTGCCAGCAGTGAAAGCTCTGGCGCCTACAATGAGCAGTTCTTC	CASSESSGAYNEQFF
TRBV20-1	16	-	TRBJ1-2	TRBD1	TGCAGTGCTACCCACCTTACAGGGGGACTCAAGTATGGCTACACCTTC	CSATHLTGGLKYGYTF
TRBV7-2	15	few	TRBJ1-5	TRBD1	TGTGCCAGCAGCTTGGGACAGGGGGTTCTTCAGCCCCAGCATTTT	CASSLGQGVLQPQHF
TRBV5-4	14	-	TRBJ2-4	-	TGTGCCAGCAGCTTGAAAGGGGCCAAAAACATTCAGTACTTC	CASSLKGAKNIQYF
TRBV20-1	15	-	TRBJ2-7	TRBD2	TGCAGTGCTAGCCGACTAGCGGGAGGAATCGGAGAGCAGTACTTC	CSASRLAGGIGEQYF
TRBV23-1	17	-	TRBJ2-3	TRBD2	TGCGCCAGCAGTCACCAACCGGGACTAGCGCAACCGGATACGCAGTATTTT	CASSHQPGLAQPDTQYF
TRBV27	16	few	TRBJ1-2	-	TGTGCCAGCAGTTTACGGTTCGACGCGACTAACTATGGCTACACCTTC	CASSLRFDATNYGYTF
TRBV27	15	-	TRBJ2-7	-	TGTGCCAGCAGTTTAAGTGCAGTAAGCTCCTACGAGCAGTACTTC	CASSLSAVSSYEQYF
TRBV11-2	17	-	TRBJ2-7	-	TGTGCCAGCAGCTTAGTAGGCAGGCGGTTTGGACCCTACGAGCAGTACTTC	CASSLVGRRFGPYEQYF
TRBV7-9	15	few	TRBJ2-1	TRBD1	TGTGCCAGCAGCTTAGGGGGACAGGGAATTGATGAGCAGTTCTTC	CASSLGGQGIDEQFF
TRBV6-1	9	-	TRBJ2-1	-	TGTGCCAGCAGTCCTGAGCAGTTCTTC	CASSPEQFF
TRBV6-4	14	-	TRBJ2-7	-	TGTGCCAGCAGTGGGAGACAGAGACCCCACGAGCAGTACTTC	CASSGRQRPHEQYF
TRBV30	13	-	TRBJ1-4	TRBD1	TGTGCCTGGTCGACAGGGTGGGGTGAAAAACTGTTTTTT	CAWSTGWGEKLFF
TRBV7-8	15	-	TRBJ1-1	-	TGTGCCAGCAGCCTAAGGGTACAGCCGAACACTGAAGCTTTCTTT	CASSLRVQPNTEAFF
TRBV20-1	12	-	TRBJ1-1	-	TGCAGTGCTAGTGGGACACATGGGGAAGCTTTCTTT	CSASGTHGEAFF
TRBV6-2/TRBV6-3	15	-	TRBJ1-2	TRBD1	TGTGCCAGCTGTCCCTCCGGGACAGGGTCCTATGGCTACACCTTC	CASCPSGTGSYGYTF
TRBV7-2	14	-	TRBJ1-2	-	TGTGCCAGCAGCTTAGTGGGGACGCCCCATCTCCTCACCTTC	CASSLVGTPHLLTF
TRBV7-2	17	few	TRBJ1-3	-	TGTGCCAGCAGCCCCCGGATACGACTGATGCCTGGAAACACCATATATTTT	CASSPRIRLMPGNTIYF
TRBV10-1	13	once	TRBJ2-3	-	TGCGCCAGCGGCCTAGCGCCGAGCATAGCGCAGTATTTT	CASGLAPSIAQYF
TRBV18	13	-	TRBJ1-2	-	TGTGCCAGCTCACAACGGACAGCGTATGGCTACACCTTC	CASSQRTAYGYTF
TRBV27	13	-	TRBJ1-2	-	TGTGCCAGCAGCCCAAGACTTCTTTATGGCTACACCTTC	CASSPRLLYGYTF
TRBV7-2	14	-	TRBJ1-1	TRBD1	TGTGCCAGCATCCGTACAGGGGTAGGCACTGAAGCTTTCTTT	CASIRTGVGTEAFF
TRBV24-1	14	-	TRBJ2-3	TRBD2	TGTGCCACCAGTGATTTGCTGACTAGCGGGAAGCAGTATTTT	CATSDLLTSGKQYF
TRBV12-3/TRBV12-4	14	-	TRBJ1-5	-	TGTGCCAGCAGTTTGAGTCAGAGGAATCAGCCCCAGCATTTT	CASSLSQRNQPQHF
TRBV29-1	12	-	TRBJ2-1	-	TGCAGCATATTGTGGGAGTACAATGAGCAGTTCTTC	CSILWEYNEQFF
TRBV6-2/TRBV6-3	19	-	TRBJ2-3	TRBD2	TGTGCCAGCAGTTACCAGTCCGGGGGACTAGCGGGGCCAGGAGATACGCAGTATTTT	CASSYQSGGLAGPGDTQYF
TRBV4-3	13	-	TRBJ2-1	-	TGCGCCAGCAGCCAGCGTCTCTTGGTTGAGCAGTTCTTC	CASSQRLLVEQFF
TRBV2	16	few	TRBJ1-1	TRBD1	TGTGCCAGCAGTGCCCAGGGGGTTGCCATGAACACTGAAGCTTTCTTT	CASSAQGVAMNTEAFF
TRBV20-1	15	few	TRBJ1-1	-	TGCAGTGCTAGAGTCGGGGGTATGGTAGACACTGAAGCTTTCTTT	CSARVGGMVDTEAFF
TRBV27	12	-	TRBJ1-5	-	TGTGCCAGCAGGACAGGAACTCAGCCCCAGCATTTT	CASRTGTQPQHF
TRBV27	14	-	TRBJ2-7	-	TGTGCCAGCGGGAGACCTGGTTACACCTACGAGCAGTACTTC	CASGRPGYTYEQYF
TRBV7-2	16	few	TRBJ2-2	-	TGTGCCAGCAGCTTGCGGTCCTCCGCGAACACCGGGGAGCTGTTTTTT	CASSLRSSANTGELFF
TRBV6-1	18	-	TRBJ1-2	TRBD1	TGTGCCAGCAGTGAAGTCTTCCCAGGGACAGGCAGACCCTATGGCTACACCTTC	CASSEVFPGTGRPYGYTF
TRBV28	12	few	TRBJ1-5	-	TGTGCCAGCACCTACAGCAATCAGCCCCAGCATTTT	CASTYSNQPQHF
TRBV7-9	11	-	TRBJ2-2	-	TGTGCCAGCAGCTTAAGATGGGAGCTGTTTTTT	CASSLRWELFF
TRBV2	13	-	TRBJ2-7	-	TGTGCCAGCAGCCGGGACATTGACTACGAGCAGTACTTC	CASSRDIDYEQYF
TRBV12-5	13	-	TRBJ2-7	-	TGTGCTAGTGGTTTTGGTCTAACCTACGAGCAGTACTTC	CASGFGLTYEQYF
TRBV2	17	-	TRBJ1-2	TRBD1	TGTGCCAGCAGTGAACAGGGGACAGGGTATTCCGACTATGGCTACACCTTC	CASSEQGTGYSDYGYTF
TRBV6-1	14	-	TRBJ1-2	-	TGTGCCAGCGGAGAGCGCCCGGGTAACTATGGCTACACCTTC	CASGERPGNYGYTF
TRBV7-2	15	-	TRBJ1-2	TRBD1	TGTGCCAGCAGCCTGGACAGGGGCATAACCTATGGCTACACCTTC	CASSLDRGITYGYTF
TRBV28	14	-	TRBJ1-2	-	TGTGCCAGCAGTTTGATTCAGGCCTGGGGGGGCTACACCTTC	CASSLIQAWGGYTF
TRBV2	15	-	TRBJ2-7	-	TGTGCCAGCAGTGAAAAGGTCCAGAGTCACTACGAGCAGTACTTC	CASSEKVQSHYEQYF
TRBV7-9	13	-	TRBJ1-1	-	TGTGCCAGCAGCTTAGGCAGGGAGACTGAAGCTTTCTTT	CASSLGRETEAFF